These 15 T cell receptor beta chains were all obtained from the same sample, sequenced in a study of blood T cell repertoires in COVID-19 (dated by TCRdb to about 2020). Library preparation was by the immunoSEQ multiplex PCR assay. In its TCRdb copy, this immuneACCESS table keeps in-frame sequences only and misses some clones. Where compared with another copy, unresolved V genes explain less than half of these, and the others have no known cause. In all, the sample holds tens of thousands of clones, and around 86% of those were seen once. The top ten constitute just under 25% of the sample. The sample was peripheral blood. Receptors were obtained from an elderly woman with acute or convalescent COVID-19.

The rearrangement joins TRBV5-1 to TRBJ1-5; 7 bases map to TRBD1. Germline CDR1 is SGHRS and CDR2 is YFSETQ. The trim removed 4 bases at V and 5 bases at J, leaving 9 bases unmatched. CDR3 size: 15 residues. This chain's CDR3 is CASSLFGQVDQPQHF. CDR3 nucleotide sequence: TGCGCCAGCAGCCTATTTGGACAGGTCGATCAGCCCCAGCATTTT.

V usage is TRBV9 and J usage is TRBJ2-3; 13 positions agree with TRBD2. With 5 bases clipped from V and 4 bases from J, the junction kept 7 bases outside the gene matches. Germline V CDR1 and CDR2: SGDLS, YYNGEE. There are 16 residues in the CDR3. CDR3 amino acids: CASRGGLAGDPDTQYF. The CDR3 DNA reads TGTGCCAGCAGAGGAGGACTAGCGGGAGACCCAGATACGCAGTATTTT.

This sequence joins TRBV28 and TRBJ1-6; D is unresolved. CDR1 MDHEN and CDR2 SYDVKM come from the germline V gene. The CDR3 is 15 residues long. Trimming left V 6 bases short and J 6 bases short, with 15 bases between. The CDR3 protein is CASSPPTSGNSPLHF. CDR3 sequence (DNA): TGTGCCAGCAGCCCCCCCACTTCGGGTAATTCACCCCTCCACTTT.

The chain employs TRBV7-9 and TRBJ2-6, with 7 positions matching TRBD1. V lost 3 bases and J lost 0; bases outside the gene matches: 5. Germline CDR1 is SEHNR and CDR2 is FQNEAQ (reference sequence). The CDR3 extends over 17 amino acids. The CDR3 nucleotides are TGTGCCAGCAGCTTGAACAGGGGAAACTCTGGGGCCAACGTCCTGACTTTC. Its protein product is CASSLNRGNSGANVLTF.

This clone was seen more than once but under ten times. The rearrangement uses TRBV30 and TRBJ1-2, with D perhaps TRBD1 (5 bases). The CDR3 spans 13 residues. Germline V gives CDR1 GTSNPN, CDR2 SVGIG (reference sequence). V was pared by 4 bases and J by 3 bases, with 12 bases between. CDR3 region: CAWKNTGHYGYTF. CDR3 coding DNA: TGTGCCTGGAAAAATACAGGTCACTATGGCTACACCTTC.

The chain links TRBV9 to TRBJ1-3; D may be TRBD1 (5 bases). From germline, CDR1 is SGDLS and CDR2 YYNGEE. The CDR3 runs 16 residues. V lost 4 bases to trimming and J lost 0 bases, with 14 bases between them. CDR3 in amino acids: CASSPGQRSSGNTIYF. The CDR3 DNA sequence: TGTGCCAGCAGCCCCGGACAACGGAGCTCTGGAAACACCATATATTTT.

Here the CDR3 DNA reads TGCGCCAGCAGTCAATCGAAGAGCAGGGGCTATGGCTACACCTTC. This translates into CASSQSKSRGYGYTF. The rearrangement links TRBV23-1 to TRBJ1-2, with a possible D match to TRBD1 (6 bases). TRBV23-1 is noted as an ORF with a role that remains uncertain. The CDR3 totals 15 residues. Trimming stripped 0 bases from V and 4 bases from J, with 12 bases between.

The rearrangement uses TRBV5-6 and TRBJ2-1, with 7 positions matching TRBD2. The CDR3 spans 14 residues. Germline CDR1 SGHDT, CDR2 YYEEEE. With 4 bases clipped from V and 5 bases from J, the junction kept 6 bases outside the gene matches. Here the CDR3 reads CASSPGGYNNEQFF. CDR3 DNA sequence: TGTGCCAGCAGCCCCGGGGGGTACAACAATGAGCAGTTCTTC.

CDR3 region: CASSPRQGPLRGYTF. The CDR3 DNA follows: TGTGCCAGCAGCCCACGACAGGGGCCTCTAAGGGGCTACACCTTC. The chain couples TRBV7-9 to TRBJ1-2; 8 nucleotides line up with TRBD1. The length of the CDR3 is 15 residues. The germline V gene has CDR1 SEHNR and CDR2 FQNEAQ (reference sequence). Germline trimming cut 5 bases from V and 8 bases from J; bases unmatched to any gene: 13.

The genes are TRBV2 and TRBJ2-1; a weak D match, TRBD2 (6 bases). This CDR3 spans 13 amino acids. Germline lookup yields CDR1 SNHLY and CDR2 FYNNEI. Trimming removed 5 bases at V and 4 bases at J, with 9 bases between. CDR3 DNA: TGTGCCAGCAGTTTGGGACTTTACAATGAGCAGTTCTTC. It yields the protein CASSLGLYNEQFF. The full variable domain, rest sourced from reference TRBV2 and TRBJ2-1, is EPEVTQTPSHQVTQMGQEVILRCVPISNHLYFYWYRQILGQKVEFLVSFYNNEISEKSEIFDDQFSVERPDGSNFTLKIRSTKLEDSAMYFCASSLGLYNEQFFGPGTRLTVL.

The rearrangement joins TRBV27 to TRBJ2-7; 9 bases fit TRBD2. Losses at the gene ends were 6 bases for V and 1 base for J; bases not matched to a gene: 4. Germline CDR1 reads MNHEY; CDR2 reads SMNVEV (reference sequence). The CDR3 length is 14 residues. Here the CDR3 reads CASRTSGLSYEQYF. Written as DNA, the CDR3 is TGTGCCAGCAGGACTAGCGGCTTATCCTACGAGCAGTACTTC.

The chain uses TRBV13 and TRBJ2-2; 8 bases agree with TRBD1. Germline-derived CDR1 and CDR2 are PRHDT and FYEKMQ (reference sequence). This CDR3 spans 15 amino acids. Trimming took 5 bases from V and 1 from J; bases not matched to a gene: 3. CDR3 DNA sequence: TGTGCCAGCAGCCAAGGGACAGGGAACACCGGGGAGCTGTTTTTT. This sequence encodes CASSQGTGNTGELFF.

This clone was observed a handful of times. The rearrangement joins TRBV2 to TRBJ1-4; D call uncertain. The germline V gene encodes CDR1 SNHLY and CDR2 FYNNEI. This CDR3 is built from 14 residues. Trimming stripped 5 bases from V and 8 bases from J, with 15 bases between. CDR3 sequence reads: CASSHESRGEKLFF. For the CDR3, the DNA is TGTGCCAGCAGTCATGAGTCCCGAGGGGAAAAACTGTTTTTT.

The chain joins TRBV29-1 to TRBJ1-2, with D tentatively TRBD1 (6 bases). The germline V gene has CDR1 SQVTM and CDR2 ANQGSEA. CDR3 size: 13 residues. V was cut by 5 bases and J by 6 bases, with 16 bases left in between. CDR3: CSVNTGTRHGYTF. Here the CDR3 DNA reads TGCAGCGTTAACACCGGGACACGCCATGGCTACACCTTC.

This chain connects TRBV6-5 to TRBJ2-1; maybe TRBD1 (5 bases). The CDR3 has 13 residues. Germline V gene lookup returns CDR1 MNHEY and CDR2 SVGAGI. With 8 bases removed from V and 6 bases from J, the gap between germline ends came to 14 bases. The CDR3 spells CASWVTGLNEQFF. The CDR3 DNA sequence: TGTGCCAGCTGGGTCACAGGTCTCAATGAGCAGTTCTTC.